This T cell receptor beta chain came from a study of T cell responses to AZD1222 COVID-19 vaccine. Overall study context: Researchers grouped second doses given at about 4 or about 12 weeks into one pool.

The sample holds one count of this clone. What it binds is unknown. The CDR3 loop spans 16 amino acids. V gave up 4 bases and J gave up 4 bases; unmatched junction bases: 9. CDR1 and CDR2 (germline): KGHDR, SFDVKD. Assay used: immunoSEQ multiplex PCR; TCRdb lists only in-frame clones, some missing. This table holds some 150,000 clones, about 87% found once. Study-level results: Spike-specific TCR breadth and depth grew following two AZD1222 doses. The donor group comprised mostly white British people and more females; the analysis possibly underestimated clonal diversity.

This specimen was peripheral blood, taken on day 0 of AZD1222 vaccination. This TCR was recovered from an adult in good health. V and J are TRBV24-1 and TRBJ2-3, with 8 bases lining up with TRBD2. The chain's CDR3 is CATSDPGLGNPDTQYF. In nucleotides, the CDR3 is TGTGCCACCAGTGACCCGGGACTAGGTAATCCAGATACGCAGTATTTT.